This TCR beta chain is from a study of regulatory T cells in long-lasting Graves disease. Trimming at V came to 3 bases and at J to 5 bases, leaving 7 bases not matched to a gene. Per germline, CDR1 SGHAT and CDR2 FQNNGV. This CDR3 comprises 15 residues. This clonotype was seen repeatedly, ten times or more. CDR3 regions were amplified by Arm-PCR using iRepertoire HTBI primers to build TCR beta libraries. TCRdb re-called the multiplex PCR reads with MiXCR, one entry per CDR3 protein. Of approximately 480,000 distinct CDR3 sequences listed, about a sixth are singletons. Regarding time point: newly diagnosed GD, antithyroid drugs for less than 3 months. Making the TCR library involved RNA that had been extracted from PBMCs. This sample was also put to use in a study of T cells in Graves' hyperthyroidism and ophthalmopathy. As that study records: The TCR CDR3 first-round RT-PCR relied on the HTBI primer set.

Specimen: peripheral blood mononuclear cells (PBMCs), collected at new diagnosis, from a patient treated with antithyroid drugs. The clonotype originates from a man aged 40-55 years with Graves disease. This rearrangement joins TRBV11-2 to TRBJ2-1; 7 bases align to TRBD2. In nucleotides, the CDR3 is TGTGCCAGCAGCTTTGAAGCGGGATTTAACAATGAGCAGTTCTTC. Its translation is CASSFEAGFNNEQFF.